Listed below are T cell receptor beta chains from one sample, sequenced in a study of blood T cell repertoires in COVID-19. Generated by immunoSEQ multiplex PCR, the TCRdb table keeps only in-frame clones and is missing some. The sample includes around 230,000 clones, approximately 88% seen only once; the top ten take over 2%. Sequencing input: PBMCs or T cells enriched from blood (not recorded which). These receptors all come from a woman aged 40 to 50 with acute COVID-19. CDR3s include the opening cysteine and the closing phenylalanine or tryptophan. D genes are given only for firm matches. Size values are once, few and many counts, or a class for expanded clones, and some rows have none.

abundance	j_gene	v_gene	d_gene	CDR3nt	CDR3aa
-	TRBJ1-2	TRBV6-5	-	TGTGCCAGCAGTTTATCGGGACAACCTAACTATGGCTACACCTTC	CASSLSGQPNYGYTF
-	TRBJ2-1	TRBV19	TRBD1	TGTGCCAGTAAGCCGGACAGGAGCTCCTACAATGAGCAGTTCTTC	CASKPDRSSYNEQFF
few	TRBJ2-7	TRBV5-5	TRBD1	TGTGCCAGCAGCTTTGGGGACAGGGTCCCCTACGAGCAGTACTTC	CASSFGDRVPYEQYF
-	TRBJ1-4	TRBV19	TRBD1	TGTGCCAGTAGTGACAGGGTCGCAACTAATGAAAAACTGTTTTTT	CASSDRVATNEKLFF
-	TRBJ2-3	TRBV6-4	-	TGTGCCAGCAGTGACGGAGGAGCCACAGATACGCAGTATTTT	CASSDGGATDTQYF
few	TRBJ1-3	TRBV5-4	-	TGTGCCAGCATGGGGGGAGCTGGAAACACCATATATTTT	CASMGGAGNTIYF
-	TRBJ1-5	TRBV19	-	TGTGCCAGTAGTAATGACTTAGCGGGAAATAGCAATCAGCCCCAGCATTTT	CASSNDLAGNSNQPQHF
-	TRBJ1-2	TRBV9	-	TGTGCCAGCGGCCATCCAGAGGCCTTC	CASGHPEAF
-	TRBJ2-7	TRBV5-1	TRBD1	TGCGCCAGCAGAAGTCTATGGCAGGGGGCGAGGGAGCAGTACTTC	CASRSLWQGAREQYF
-	TRBJ1-6	TRBV6-5	TRBD1	TGTGCCAGCAGTTACTCAAAGGACAGGGGCCTTTCACCCCTCCACTTT	CASSYSKDRGLSPLHF
-	TRBJ2-5	TRBV7-9	TRBD1	TGTGCCAGCAGCCCGTACGGGACAGATGTAGAGACCCAGTACTTC	CASSPYGTDVETQYF
-	TRBJ2-1	TRBV10-3	TRBD2	TGTGCCATCAGGGGGGGACTAGCGGGATTTGAGCAGTTCTTC	CAIRGGLAGFEQFF
-	TRBJ1-6	TRBV6-2/TRBV6-3	-	TGTGCCAGCAGTCCGGTCACAGATAATTCACCCCTCCACTTT	CASSPVTDNSPLHF
-	TRBJ1-4	TRBV19	-	TGTGCCAGTAGTATGGGACTGAGTAATGAAAAACTGTTTTTT	CASSMGLSNEKLFF
-	TRBJ1-2	TRBV18	-	TGTGCCAGCTCAGAGAACTATGGCTACACCTTC	CASSENYGYTF
-	TRBJ2-3	TRBV18	-	TGTGCCAGCTCACCACCGTCACGACACACAGATACGCAGTATTTT	CASSPPSRHTDTQYF
-	TRBJ1-6	TRBV19	-	TGTGCCAGTAGTACCGCTCCCCGGGACTATAATTCACCCCTCCACTTT	CASSTAPRDYNSPLHF
-	TRBJ1-1	TRBV6-5	-	TGTGCCAGCAGTTCCGTGGGAGGAAGGAACACTGAAGCTTTCTTT	CASSSVGGRNTEAFF
-	TRBJ2-1	TRBV5-1	TRBD2	TGCGCCAGCAGCCAAGGGACTAGCGGGAGTCTAGGGGGTGAGCAGTTCTTC	CASSQGTSGSLGGEQFF
-	TRBJ1-6	TRBV4-3	-	TGCGCCAGCAGCCAAGAGATGTGGGGCGCTCCCTCTAATTCACCCCTCCACTTT	CASSQEMWGAPSNSPLHF
-	TRBJ2-2	TRBV19	TRBD2	TGTGCCAGTAGTATAAGGCGGGGGGCCGGGGAGCTGTTTTTT	CASSIRRGAGELFF
few	TRBJ1-2	TRBV28	-	TGTGCCATCACCCTACAGGGTCATGGCTACACCTTC	CAITLQGHGYTF
once	TRBJ2-1	TRBV29-1	TRBD2	TGCAGCGTTGGGAAGGCGGGGGGGGTGTACAATGAGCAGTTCTTC	CSVGKAGGVYNEQFF
once	TRBJ2-3	TRBV10-1	-	TGCGCCAGCCCCAGGCCCCACCAGCGGCACTACACAGATACGCAGTATTTT	CASPRPHQRHYTDTQYF
-	TRBJ2-1	TRBV3-1/TRBV3-2	-	TGTGCCAGCAGCCAAGAAAATGGCAGGGCGGCCTACAATGAGCAGTTCTTC	CASSQENGRAAYNEQFF
-	TRBJ2-2	TRBV19	TRBD2	TGTGCCAGTAGTACCACCCGCGGGGGTTCAGTGGAGCTGTTTTTT	CASSTTRGGSVELFF
-	TRBJ2-2	TRBV11-3	TRBD2	TGTGCCAGCAGCTTCCGGGGAGGGCTTAACGCGAACACCGGGGAGCTGTTTTTT	CASSFRGGLNANTGELFF
-	TRBJ1-5	TRBV6-6	TRBD1	TGTGCCAGCAGTCCGGGGATGACAGGGACACGCAATCAGCCCCAGCATTTT	CASSPGMTGTRNQPQHF
-	TRBJ2-7	TRBV4-3	-	TGCGCCAGCAGCCAAGGGCAGGCTTTTTCCTACGAGCAGTACTTC	CASSQGQAFSYEQYF
-	TRBJ2-3	TRBV6-5	-	TGTGCCAGCAGACCTGACCTTTGGGCAGCAGATACGCAGTATTTT	CASRPDLWAADTQYF
-	TRBJ1-1	TRBV4-1	TRBD1	TGCGCCAGCAGCCAAGTTGGTCGGACAGGGGGAAACACTGAAGCTTTCTTT	CASSQVGRTGGNTEAFF
many	TRBJ2-2	TRBV12-3/TRBV12-4	-	TGTGCCAGCAGTTTAGGAGGGCTGCTGTTTTTT	CASSLGGLLFF
-	TRBJ2-4	TRBV24-1	-	TGTGCCACCAGTGACCTCGGAGCGGAAGGGAACATTCAGTACTTC	CATSDLGAEGNIQYF
-	TRBJ1-4	TRBV15	TRBD1	TGTGCCACCAGCAGAGCGGTCCAGGGGGCGGGCGAAAAACTGTTTTTT	CATSRAVQGAGEKLFF
-	TRBJ1-3	TRBV19	TRBD1	TGTGCCAGTAGTACGCCGTCAGGGGGATCGGGAAACACCATATATTTT	CASSTPSGGSGNTIYF
-	TRBJ1-6	TRBV15	-	TGTGCCACCAGCCGAGGGGCAGAAACCAATTCACCCCTCCACTTT	CATSRGAETNSPLHF